This T cell receptor (beta chain) emerged from a study of cytomegalovirus exposure and HLA in healthy donors. The data were produced by immunoSEQ multiplex PCR, yet TCRdb's version contains in-frame clones alone and is incomplete. The sample consists of about 280,000 clones, 65% to 90% of them appearing once. Trimming removed 0 bases from V and 1 base from J, with 11 bases in between. CDR1 SGDLS and CDR2 YYNGEE come from the germline V gene. The CDR3 is 15 residues long. J is TRBJ2-7 and V is TRBV9, with D perhaps TRBD2 (5 bases). The material sequenced was PBMCs. The receptor's source is a woman between 18 and 29 years old in good health and CMV-seronegative. CDR3 residues: CASSVGETGSYEQYF. The CDR3 DNA is TGTGCCAGCAGCGTAGGAGAAACGGGGTCCTACGAGCAGTACTTC.